One and the same sample provided the 14 T cell receptor beta chains below, sequenced in a study of early T cells in non-severe SARS-CoV-2 infection. TCRdb called the 5' RACE reads again in MiXCR, with one record for every CDR3 protein. The top ten clones hold around 2.9% of a sample with over 55,000 distinct CDR3 sequences, around an eighth of them seen once. This specimen was whole blood, taken at baseline. The receptors derive from an adult who was a healthcare worker with PCR-confirmed SARS-CoV-2 infection or an uninfected control (not recorded which).

V and J are TRBV9 and TRBJ1-6; tentatively, D is TRBD1 (5 bases). V lost 0 bases and J 8 bases, leaving 18 bases between the germline ends. The CDR3 has 17 amino acids. Germline values: CDR1 SGDLS, CDR2 YYNGEE. CDR3 bases: TGTGCCAGCAGCGTAGCACCGGGACCCGGGGGAGATTCACCCCTCCACTTT. Protein sequence: CASSVAPGPGGDSPLHF. Variable domain in full (rest from reference TRBV9 and TRBJ1-6): DSGVTQTPKHLITATGQRVTLRCSPRSGDLSVYWYQQSLDQGLQFLIQYYNGEERAKGNILERFSAQQFPDLHSELNLSSLELGDSALYFCASSVAPGPGGDSPLHFGNGTRLTVT.

V gene TRBV7-2 combines with J gene TRBJ2-1, with TRBD1 matching over 7 bases. The CDR3 is 11 amino acids. Germline loops: CDR1 SGHTA, CDR2 FQGNSA. V trimming: 1 base; J trimming: 14 bases; junction bases outside the gene matches: 2. CDR3 in DNA: TGTGCCAGCAGCTTAGAAGGGACAGAGTTCTTC. It codes for CASSLEGTEFF. The complete variable domain, with remaining parts taken from reference TRBV7-2 and TRBJ2-1, reads GAGVSQSPSNKVTEKGKDVELRCDPISGHTALYWYRQSLGQGLEFLIYFQGNSAPDKSGLPSDRFSAERTGGSVSTLTIQRTQQEDSAVYLCASSLEGTEFFGPGTRLTVL.

This clonotype has just a few counts. The chain carries TRBV12-3 or TRBV12-4 and TRBJ1-1; D is ambiguous. The CDR3 consists of 11 residues. Trimming took off 7 bases at V and 8 bases at J, with 11 bases between the two ends. The CDR3 protein is CASNRGSEAFF. CDR3 nucleotides: TGTGCCAGCAATCGCGGGTCAGAAGCTTTCTTT.

This clonotype was counted ten times or more. The chain employs TRBV7-6 and TRBJ1-6; TRBD1 might be the D (5 bases). The CDR3 consists of 15 residues. With 6 bases removed from V and 7 bases from J, the gap between germline ends came to 16 bases. Germline V gives CDR1 SGHVS, CDR2 FNYEAQ. The CDR3 reads CASSSGRWLNSPLHF. CDR3 in DNA: TGTGCCAGCAGTTCAGGGCGATGGTTAAATTCACCCCTCCACTTT.

This chain connects TRBV20-1 to TRBJ2-3; TRBD2 aligns across 11 bases. The CDR3 runs 18 residues. V lost 6 bases, J lost 5 bases, and 19 bases stayed unmatched. Germline V gives CDR1 DFQATT, CDR2 SNEGSKA (reference sequence). Written as DNA, the CDR3 is TGCAGTGCCCAGGCACTAGCGGGGGAAATACAATGGAAAGATACGCAGTATTTT. It yields the protein CSAQALAGEIQWKDTQYF.

There are many counts of this clonotype. This chain uses TRBV5-1 with TRBJ2-7, with 8 bases lining up with TRBD2. Germline V gene lookup returns CDR1 SGHRS and CDR2 YFSETQ. After removal of 4 bases from V and 7 bases from J, the junction contained 13 bases not matched to a gene. The CDR3 consists of 15 residues. DNA of the CDR3: TGCGCCAGCAGCGGAGGCGGGGGGCCGCAGGGGGAGCAGTACTTC. This codes for CASSGGGGPQGEQYF.

V usage is TRBV28 and J usage is TRBJ1-1; 11 positions agree with TRBD1. The V gene's germline CDR1 is MDHEN and CDR2 SYDVKM. Trimming removed 7 bases from V and 5 bases from J; junction bases left unmatched: 9. The CDR3 contains 15 residues. CDR3 sequence: CASTDRGRYKTEAFF. The CDR3 coding sequence is TGTGCCAGCACGGACAGGGGGCGGTACAAAACTGAAGCTTTCTTT.

This chain joins TRBV19 and TRBJ1-4, with unresolved D. V shed 5 bases and J shed 8 bases, with 15 bases lying between them. The CDR3 consists of 14 residues. Germline V gene lookup returns CDR1 LNHDA and CDR2 SQIVND (reference sequence). CDR3 residues: CASSQGRFTEKLFF. The CDR3 bases are TGTGCCAGTAGTCAAGGACGATTCACCGAAAAACTGTTTTTT.

The V call is TRBV11-1, the J call TRBJ2-1; 9 bases are a match to TRBD1. The V segment lost 5 bases and the J segment 8 bases; nucleotides outside the gene matches: 7. Looked up from germline, CDR1 is SGHAT and CDR2 is FQDESV (reference sequence). This CDR3 region has 14 residues. The CDR3 DNA reads TGTGCCAGCAGCGACTTACAGGGGGCGCATGAGCAGTTCTTC. Translating gives CASSDLQGAHEQFF.

This chain uses TRBV7-8 with TRBJ1-1; D not resolved. The CDR3 length is 14 residues. The V gene's germline CDR1 is SGHVS and CDR2 FQNEAQ. The V gene lost 6 bases and the J gene lost 0 bases, with 11 bases spanning the gap. This CDR3 is CASRETVLNTEAFF. The DNA for the CDR3 is TGTGCCAGCAGGGAGACGGTCCTGAACACTGAAGCTTTCTTT.

This clonotype was picked up many times. The rearrangement links TRBV20-1 to TRBJ1-2; weak D call: TRBD1 (5 bases). The CDR3 runs to 15 residues. Trimming removed 0 bases from V and 2 bases from J, with 13 bases in between. Germline lookup yields CDR1 DFQATT and CDR2 SNEGSKA (reference sequence). DNA for the CDR3: TGCAGTGCTAGAGATCCTGGGGCAGGGAACTATGGCTACACCTTC. Its protein product is CSARDPGAGNYGYTF.

This clonotype was counted between two and nine times. The genes are TRBV5-6 and TRBJ2-2, with 11 bases that match TRBD2. The CDR3 is made up of 16 amino acids. Trimming took 3 bases from V and 2 from J; bases not matched to a gene: 3. From germline, CDR1 is SGHDT and CDR2 YYEEEE. CDR3 loop: CASSWGLADNTGELFF. CDR3 coding DNA: TGTGCCAGCAGCTGGGGACTAGCGGACAACACCGGGGAGCTGTTTTTT.

The chain combines TRBV10-2 with TRBJ2-2; TRBD1 or TRBD2 may be the D gene (5 bases each). Trimming pared 10 bases from V and 6 bases from J, leaving 15 bases between. The CDR3 totals 13 residues. Germline assignment: CDR1 WSHSY and CDR2 SAAADI. The CDR3 loop is CAMGRTEAGELFF. CDR3 DNA: TGCGCCATGGGACGAACGGAGGCCGGGGAGCTGTTTTTT.

This clonotype came up a few times. V usage is TRBV5-4 and J usage is TRBJ2-5; TRBD2 matches 11 bases. The CDR3 consists of 16 residues. V dropped 0 bases and J dropped 1; count of bases not matched to a gene: 2. CDR1 is SGHNT, CDR2 YYREEE, per germline (reference sequence). The CDR3 spells CASSLDLAGGQETQYF. CDR3 coding DNA: TGTGCCAGCAGCTTGGATCTAGCGGGGGGCCAAGAGACCCAGTACTTC.